Listed below are T cell receptor beta chains from one sample, sequenced in a study of cytomegalovirus exposure and HLA in healthy donors. TCRdb's table, derived via immunoSEQ multiplex PCR, lists solely in-frame clones and lacks some. The sample lists under 150,000 clones; around 80% were seen once. Sequencing was performed on PBMCs. The receptors shown here come from a man younger than 35 in good health and CMV-seronegative. The CDR3 runs from the conserved cysteine through the conserved F or W. A D gene is named only where the DNA matches it firmly. The size of a clone is reported for some rows only, either as once, few or many, or as a class for expanded clones.

j_gene,v_gene,abundance,d_gene,CDR3nt,CDR3aa
TRBJ2-7,TRBV19,.,TRBD1,TGTGCCACACAACCGGGACAGGGCATCGAGCAGTACTTC,CATQPGQGIEQYF
TRBJ2-7,TRBV28,.,TRBD1,TGTGCCAGCAGCCATGGGACAGGCCACGAGCAGTACTTC,CASSHGTGHEQYF
TRBJ2-1,TRBV7-3,.,TRBD2,TGTGCCAGCAGCTCCGCGAGTAGCGGGAACAATGAGCAGTTCTTC,CASSSASSGNNEQFF
TRBJ2-3,TRBV19,.,TRBD2,TGTGCCAGTAGTATCGGCAGCGGGAGTGGCACAGATACGCAGTATTTT,CASSIGSGSGTDTQYF
TRBJ2-7,TRBV11-1,.,TRBD1,TGTGCCAGCAGCGTAGCCGGGACAGGGCTGACCTACGAGCAGTACTTC,CASSVAGTGLTYEQYF
TRBJ2-7,TRBV7-2,.,.,TGTGCCAGCAGCCCAACCCAGGGTTGGTATGTTAGCTACGAGCAGTACTTC,CASSPTQGWYVSYEQYF
TRBJ2-5,TRBV5-1,.,TRBD2,TGCGCCAGCAGCTTGAAGACTAGCGGTCTACAGTACTTC,CASSLKTSGLQYF
TRBJ2-2,TRBV18,once,TRBD1,TGTGCCAGCTCACCACCGGGACAGGGGATGAGCACCGGGGAGCTGTTTTTT,CASSPPGQGMSTGELFF
TRBJ1-2,TRBV19,.,TRBD1,TGTGCCAGTTCATCGGTCACAGGGGGCGGGTTGATCCATGGCTACACCTTC,CASSSVTGGGLIHGYTF
TRBJ2-1,TRBV10-3,.,TRBD2,TGTGCCATCAGTGAGTCGAAGTGGACTAGCCCCACCCGATCCTACAATGAGCAGTTCTTC,CAISESKWTSPTRSYNEQFF
TRBJ2-2,TRBV5-1,.,TRBD1,TGCGCCAGCAGCTTCTCCGGGACAGGGGGCAGAACAGGGGGACGGGAGCTGTTTTTT,CASSFSGTGGRTGGRELFF
TRBJ2-3,TRBV7-2,once,TRBD2,TGTGCCAGCAGCTGGCCGGGACTAGCGGGAGGGACAGATACGCAGTATTTT,CASSWPGLAGGTDTQYF
TRBJ2-2,TRBV7-9,.,.,TGTGCCAGCAGCTTAGCTTCAACTAACACCGGGGAGCTGTTTTTT,CASSLASTNTGELFF
TRBJ2-6,TRBV14,.,.,TGTGCCAGCAGCCTCGAGGTTTACTCTGGGGCCAACGTCCTGACTTTC,CASSLEVYSGANVLTF
TRBJ2-5,TRBV7-8,.,.,TGTGCCAGCAGCTCCCACAGGGTTCGAGAGACCCAGTACTTC,CASSSHRVRETQYF
TRBJ1-3,TRBV6-5,.,.,TGTGCCAGCAGTTACTCAGAGGTTAGCTCTGGAAACACCATATATTTT,CASSYSEVSSGNTIYF
TRBJ2-5,TRBV18,.,TRBD2,TGTGCCAGCTCACCACGGACTAGCGCCTGGGAGACCCAGTACTTC,CASSPRTSAWETQYF
TRBJ1-2,TRBV10-3,once,TRBD1,TGTGCCATCAGTGAGTCAACGGACAGGGGAGGGTCTGGCTACACCTTC,CAISESTDRGGSGYTF
TRBJ1-1,TRBV11-2,once,.,TGTGCCAGCAGCCTAGGGCTGGTTACTGAAGCTTTCTTT,CASSLGLVTEAFF
TRBJ1-2,TRBV27,.,TRBD1,TGTGCCAGCGGACAGGGGGGGACGACTGTGATATATGGCTACACCTTC,CASGQGGTTVIYGYTF
TRBJ2-5,TRBV25-1,.,.,TGTGCCAGCAGTGATACGGCACTACAAGAGACCCAGTACTTC,CASSDTALQETQYF
TRBJ2-3,TRBV11-3,.,TRBD2,TGTGCCAGCAGCACCGGACTAGCGGGAGGTCACACAGATACGCAGTATTTT,CASSTGLAGGHTDTQYF
TRBJ1-2,TRBV7-5,.,.,TGTGCCAGGACTTACAGCGGCTATGGCTACACCTTC,CARTYSGYGYTF
TRBJ1-1,TRBV28,.,.,TGTGCCAGCAGCGAGGGTTACACTGAAGCTTTCTTT,CASSEGYTEAFF
TRBJ1-1,TRBV6-1,.,TRBD1,TGTGCCAGCAGTGACACCGGGACAGGGCGATCAGCTTTCTTT,CASSDTGTGRSAFF
TRBJ2-1,TRBV9,.,TRBD2,TGTGCCAGCAGCCAAAGCGGGAGCTCCTACAATGAGCAGTTCTTC,CASSQSGSSYNEQFF
TRBJ2-1,TRBV18,few,.,TGTGCCAGCTCACCACCGACAGGAGGACTAGACAATGAGCAGTTCTTC,CASSPPTGGLDNEQFF
TRBJ1-5,TRBV29-1,.,.,TGCAGCGTTCAAGACCGAGGTACAGGGTATCAGCCCCAGCATTTT,CSVQDRGTGYQPQHF
TRBJ1-1,TRBV29-1,few,.,TGCAGCGTTGAAGATCGGACCTTGGGGGGAGAGGCTTTCTTT,CSVEDRTLGGEAFF
TRBJ1-1,TRBV30,.,.,TGTGCCTGGATAGGACAGCTGAACACTGAAGCTTTCTTT,CAWIGQLNTEAFF
TRBJ1-1,TRBV28,few,TRBD1,TGTGCCAGCAGTGTAACAGGGGAAAGCACTGAAGCTTTCTTT,CASSVTGESTEAFF
TRBJ1-2,TRBV9,.,.,TGTGCCAGCAGCGTAGGAGACAGCGCCTATGGCTACACCTTC,CASSVGDSAYGYTF
TRBJ1-2,TRBV15,.,TRBD1,TGTGCCACCAGCAGGACAGGGGTTGGGGGCTACACCTTC,CATSRTGVGGYTF
TRBJ2-3,TRBV11-3,.,TRBD2,TGTGCCAGCAGCTTAGGGTGGAATAGCGGGACAGATACGCAGTATTTT,CASSLGWNSGTDTQYF
TRBJ2-3,TRBV2,few,TRBD2,TGTGCCAGCAGGATTAGCGGGAGTACATATACGCAGTATTTT,CASRISGSTYTQYF
TRBJ1-5,TRBV5-8,.,.,TGTGCCAGCAGCGGAGGGAAAATAATAGTTAGCAATCAGCCCCAGCATTTT,CASSGGKIIVSNQPQHF
TRBJ1-3,TRBV6-6,.,.,TGTGCCAGCAGTCAGGGACAAGGAAACACCATATATTTT,CASSQGQGNTIYF